These T cell receptor beta chains were read from a single sample in a study of blood T cell repertoires in COVID-19. Sequenced by immunoSEQ multiplex PCR; TCRdb stores in-frame clones only, minus some. The repertoire holds approximately 300,000 clones, with approximately 90% as singletons. What was sequenced was PBMCs or T cells enriched from blood (not recorded which). These receptors all stem from a woman aged 30 to 39 who had been exposed to COVID-19. The conserved cysteine and the conserved F or W are not part of the CDR3 here.

V gene: TRBV5-8
J gene: TRBJ1-1
CDR3 protein: ASSFDRGGGTEAF

V gene: TRBV11-3
J gene: TRBJ2-2
CDR3 protein: ASSEGRVRTGELF

V gene: TRBV18
J gene: TRBJ1-1
CDR3 protein: ASSPTDRGLEAF

V gene: TRBV7-9
J gene: TRBJ1-2
CDR3 protein: ASSPRDNNYGYT

V gene: TRBV20-1
J gene: TRBJ1-1
CDR3 protein: SAPDNAGAF

V gene: TRBV7-9
J gene: TRBJ1-5
CDR3 protein: ASSQGTLNQPQH

V gene: TRBV11-2
J gene: TRBJ2-7
CDR3 protein: ASTPTGGPYEQY

V gene: TRBV5-8
J gene: TRBJ2-1
CDR3 protein: ASSRGLGHNEQF

V gene: TRBV18
J gene: TRBJ1-3
CDR3 protein: ASSASGNTIY

V gene: TRBV5-6
J gene: TRBJ1-5
CDR3 protein: ASSPFGQGVHQPQH

V gene: TRBV4-2
J gene: TRBJ1-1
CDR3 protein: ASSQDAGKMTEAF

V gene: TRBV6-5
J gene: TRBJ1-5
CDR3 protein: ASSYREGRNQPQH

V gene: TRBV5-1
J gene: TRBJ1-4
CDR3 protein: ASSLAPARVGEKLF

V gene: TRBV11-2
J gene: TRBJ1-1
CDR3 protein: ASSLSTGEGAF

V gene: TRBV18
J gene: TRBJ1-2
CDR3 protein: ASSPSPGQGWYGYT

V gene: TRBV2
J gene: TRBJ1-1
CDR3 protein: ARSGGGTEAF

V gene: TRBV29-1
J gene: TRBJ1-2
CDR3 protein: SVDLTLYGYT

V gene: TRBV18
J gene: TRBJ2-7
CDR3 protein: ASSPPTGRSSYEQY

V gene: TRBV15
J gene: TRBJ2-7
CDR3 protein: ATSGPGQGFHEQY

V gene: TRBV2
J gene: TRBJ2-7
CDR3 protein: ASSFTGRSRYEQY

V gene: TRBV2
J gene: TRBJ1-5
CDR3 protein: ASSGTVNQPQH

V gene: TRBV6-5
J gene: TRBJ1-5
CDR3 protein: ASRSRVGSNQPQH

V gene: TRBV9
J gene: TRBJ2-7
CDR3 protein: ASSVGGGAYEQY

V gene: TRBV14
J gene: TRBJ1-5
CDR3 protein: ASSDPGQGASCQPQH

V gene: TRBV4-3
J gene: TRBJ1-5
CDR3 protein: ASSQDLPGQGGNQPQH

V gene: TRBV6-6
J gene: TRBJ2-3
CDR3 protein: ASSQAGGPGDTQY

V gene: TRBV12-2
J gene: TRBJ2-7
CDR3 protein: ASRLVSALAGQPESLPYEQY

V gene: TRBV9
J gene: TRBJ2-1
CDR3 protein: ASSAGLAGYEQF

V gene: TRBV9
J gene: TRBJ2-7
CDR3 protein: ASSPWASGSTYEQY

V gene: TRBV4-2
J gene: TRBJ2-3
CDR3 protein: ASSQDLAASTDTQY

V gene: TRBV7-3
J gene: TRBJ1-1
CDR3 protein: ASSLNRYNTEAF

V gene: TRBV11-2
J gene: TRBJ1-2
CDR3 protein: ASSLAGAQGRLYGYT

V gene: TRBV3-1/TRBV3-2
J gene: TRBJ2-2
CDR3 protein: ASSHFAGGSGELF

V gene: TRBV6-4
J gene: TRBJ1-3
CDR3 protein: ASSVAAGRGNTIY

V gene: TRBV5-1
J gene: TRBJ1-4
CDR3 protein: ASSGPGATNEKLF

V gene: TRBV20-1
J gene: TRBJ1-2
CDR3 protein: SASVQGRGYT

V gene: TRBV5-4
J gene: TRBJ1-1
CDR3 protein: ASSSGQGTRDEAF

V gene: TRBV5-4
J gene: TRBJ2-3
CDR3 protein: ASSLGLRTDTQY

V gene: TRBV5-1
J gene: TRBJ1-1
CDR3 protein: ASSLDRANTEAF

V gene: TRBV12-5
J gene: TRBJ2-5
CDR3 protein: ASGLGGFNGGETQY

V gene: TRBV28
J gene: TRBJ1-5
CDR3 protein: ASSLLGQGPRQPQH

V gene: TRBV28
J gene: TRBJ2-6
CDR3 protein: ASSPWVEGSSGANVLT

V gene: TRBV2
J gene: TRBJ1-2
CDR3 protein: ASSPTAYGYT

V gene: TRBV4-3
J gene: TRBJ1-4
CDR3 protein: ASSQEVDRGDEKLF

V gene: TRBV10-3
J gene: TRBJ1-1
CDR3 protein: ATTQSQGAEGF

V gene: TRBV9
J gene: TRBJ2-7
CDR3 protein: ASSVALAGGYYEQY

V gene: TRBV19
J gene: TRBJ1-1
CDR3 protein: ASSAGTGDSGTEAF

V gene: TRBV12-5
J gene: TRBJ2-5
CDR3 protein: ASGLVQGFETQY

V gene: TRBV12-3/TRBV12-4
J gene: TRBJ1-2
CDR3 protein: ASRRYGYT

V gene: TRBV4-3
J gene: TRBJ1-4
CDR3 protein: ASSQLGVGGNEKLF

V gene: TRBV3-1/TRBV3-2
J gene: TRBJ2-3
CDR3 protein: ASSQDPVYTDTQY

V gene: TRBV18
J gene: TRBJ2-3
CDR3 protein: ASSPYDRSSTDTQY

V gene: TRBV11-2
J gene: TRBJ1-2
CDR3 protein: ASSLAGQGAWGYT

V gene: TRBV5-1
J gene: TRBJ1-2
CDR3 protein: ASSTRGPGDYGYT